This record covers a single T cell receptor beta chain. This sample was included in a study of blood T cell repertoires in COVID-19. Turning to the study itself: Some COVID-19 samples were acute and others convalescent; all came from the United States, Italy and Spain. T cells, B-cell-depleted T cells, or PBMCs supplied cDNA or gDNA.

CDR1 and CDR2 (germline): MNHEY, SVGAGI. The CDR3 runs to 10 residues. V was clipped by 4 bases and J by 5 bases, with 3 bases between them. Profiling relied on immunoSEQ multiplex PCR, and the TCRdb table lists in-frame clones only, not all of them. The sample shows around 72,000 clones, around 88% of them seen only once. The specimen sequenced was peripheral blood. V is TRBV6-5 and J is TRBJ2-7; D is unresolved. The sequence was obtained from a woman in her 70s with acute or convalescent COVID-19. CDR3 sequence reads: CASSSNEQYF. The CDR3, as DNA: TGTGCCAGCAGTTCTAACGAGCAGTACTTC.